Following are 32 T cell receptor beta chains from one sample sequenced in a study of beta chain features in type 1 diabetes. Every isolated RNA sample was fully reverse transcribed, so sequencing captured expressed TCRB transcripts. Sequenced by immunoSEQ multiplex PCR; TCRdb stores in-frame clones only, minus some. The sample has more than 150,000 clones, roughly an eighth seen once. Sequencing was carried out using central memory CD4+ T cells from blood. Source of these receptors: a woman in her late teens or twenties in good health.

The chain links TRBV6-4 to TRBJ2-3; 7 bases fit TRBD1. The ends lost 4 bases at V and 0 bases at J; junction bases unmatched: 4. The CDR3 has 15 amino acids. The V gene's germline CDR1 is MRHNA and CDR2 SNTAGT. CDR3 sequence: CASSGTGLSTDTQYF. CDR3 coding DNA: TGTGCCAGCAGTGGGACAGGCCTTAGCACAGATACGCAGTATTTT.

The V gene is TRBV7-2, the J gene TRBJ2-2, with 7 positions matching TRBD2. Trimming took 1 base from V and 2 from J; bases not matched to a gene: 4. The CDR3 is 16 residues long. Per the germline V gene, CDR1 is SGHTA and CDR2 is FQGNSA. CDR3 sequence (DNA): TGTGCCAGCAGCTTAGTTCCTAGCGGAAACACCGGGGAGCTGTTTTTT. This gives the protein CASSLVPSGNTGELFF.

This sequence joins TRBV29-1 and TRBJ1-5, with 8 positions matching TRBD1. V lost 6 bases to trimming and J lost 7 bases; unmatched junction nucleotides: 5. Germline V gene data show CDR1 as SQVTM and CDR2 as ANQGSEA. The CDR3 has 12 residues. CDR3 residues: CSVGQGEQPQHF. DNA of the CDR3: TGCAGCGTAGGACAGGGAGAACAGCCCCAGCATTTT.

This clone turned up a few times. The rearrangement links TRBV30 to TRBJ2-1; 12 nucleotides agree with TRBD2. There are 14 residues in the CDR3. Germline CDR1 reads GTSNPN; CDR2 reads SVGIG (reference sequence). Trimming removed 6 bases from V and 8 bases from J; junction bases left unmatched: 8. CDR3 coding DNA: TGTGCCTGCGCCCTAGCGGGAGGGCTATATGAGCAGTTCTTC. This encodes CACALAGGLYEQFF.

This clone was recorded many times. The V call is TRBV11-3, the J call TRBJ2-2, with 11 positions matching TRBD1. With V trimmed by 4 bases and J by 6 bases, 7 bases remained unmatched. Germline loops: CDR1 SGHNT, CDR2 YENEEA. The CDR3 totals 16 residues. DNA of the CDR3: TGTGCCAGCAGCTCTCCGGGACAGGGGGTCGCCGGGGAGCTGTTTTTT. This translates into CASSSPGQGVAGELFF.

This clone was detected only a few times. This chain's CDR3 is CAWSVRAGMGPGYTF. Written as DNA, the CDR3 is TGTGCCTGGAGTGTACGAGCCGGAATGGGGCCTGGCTACACCTTC. The rearrangement joins TRBV30 to TRBJ1-2, with D maybe TRBD1 (5 bases). Between the trimmed V and J ends, which lost 0 bases and 7 bases, there was a span of 18 bases. The CDR3 has 15 residues. Germline lookup yields CDR1 GTSNPN and CDR2 SVGIG (reference sequence).

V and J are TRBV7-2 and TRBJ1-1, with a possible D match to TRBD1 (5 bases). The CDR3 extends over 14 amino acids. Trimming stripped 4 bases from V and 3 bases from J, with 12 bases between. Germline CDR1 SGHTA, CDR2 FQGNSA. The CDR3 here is CASSSSGGYTEAFF. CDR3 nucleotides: TGTGCCAGCAGCTCATCCGGGGGGTACACTGAAGCTTTCTTT.

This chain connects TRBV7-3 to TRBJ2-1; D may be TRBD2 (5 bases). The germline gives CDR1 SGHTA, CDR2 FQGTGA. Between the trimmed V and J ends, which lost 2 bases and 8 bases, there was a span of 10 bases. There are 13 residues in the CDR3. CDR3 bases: TGTGCCAGCAGCTTACAACGAGGGTATGAGCAGTTCTTC. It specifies CASSLQRGYEQFF. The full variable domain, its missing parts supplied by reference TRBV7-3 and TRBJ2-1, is GAGVSQTPSNKVTEKGKYVELRCDPISGHTALYWYRQSLGQGPEFLIYFQGTGAADDSGLPNDRFFAVRPEGSVSTLKIQRTERGDSAVYLCASSLQRGYEQFFGPGTRLTVL.

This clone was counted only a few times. CDR3 residues: CASSLGPSGSQETQYF. CDR3 in DNA: TGCGCCAGCAGCTTGGGACCTAGCGGGAGCCAAGAGACCCAGTACTTC. V is TRBV5-1 and J is TRBJ2-5; 10 nucleotides match TRBD2. The CDR3 has 16 amino acids. Trimming at V came to 0 bases and at J to 1 base, leaving 3 bases not matched to a gene. Per germline, CDR1 SGHRS and CDR2 YFSETQ.

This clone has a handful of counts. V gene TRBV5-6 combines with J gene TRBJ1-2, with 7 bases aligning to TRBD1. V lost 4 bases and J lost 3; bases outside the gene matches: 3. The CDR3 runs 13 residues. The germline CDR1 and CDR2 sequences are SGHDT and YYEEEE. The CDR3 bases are TGTGCCAGCAGCGACCAGGGGGACTATGGCTACACCTTC. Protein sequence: CASSDQGDYGYTF. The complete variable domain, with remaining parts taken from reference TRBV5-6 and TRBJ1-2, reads DAGVTQSPTHLIKTRGQQVTLRCSPKSGHDTVSWYQQALGQGPQFIFQYYEEEERQRGNFPDRFSGHQFPNYSSELNVNALLLGDSALYLCASSDQGDYGYTFGSGTRLTVV.

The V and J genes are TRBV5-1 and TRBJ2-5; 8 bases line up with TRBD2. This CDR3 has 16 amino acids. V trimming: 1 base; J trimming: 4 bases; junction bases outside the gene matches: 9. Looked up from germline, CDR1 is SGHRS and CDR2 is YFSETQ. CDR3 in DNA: TGCGCCAGCAGCTTGAGTAGCGGGACGGGGCGAGAGACCCAGTACTTC. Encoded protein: CASSLSSGTGRETQYF.

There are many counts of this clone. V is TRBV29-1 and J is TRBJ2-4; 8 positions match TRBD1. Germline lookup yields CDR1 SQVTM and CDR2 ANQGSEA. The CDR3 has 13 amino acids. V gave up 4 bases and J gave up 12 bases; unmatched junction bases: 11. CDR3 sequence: CSVGQGAERSQYF. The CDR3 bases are TGCAGCGTTGGTCAGGGGGCGGAGCGGTCTCAGTACTTC.

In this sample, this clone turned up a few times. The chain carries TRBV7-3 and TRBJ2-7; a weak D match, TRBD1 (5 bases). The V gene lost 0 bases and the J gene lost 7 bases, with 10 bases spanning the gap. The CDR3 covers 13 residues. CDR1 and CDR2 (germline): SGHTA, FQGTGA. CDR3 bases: TGTGCCAGCAGCTTAACTGGGGCATCTGAGCAGTACTTC. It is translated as CASSLTGASEQYF.

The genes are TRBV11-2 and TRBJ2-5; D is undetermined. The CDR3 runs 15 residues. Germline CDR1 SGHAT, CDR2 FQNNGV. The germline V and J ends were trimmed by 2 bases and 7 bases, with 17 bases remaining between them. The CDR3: CASSLHTMAPRTQYF. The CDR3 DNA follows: TGTGCCAGCAGCTTACACACAATGGCCCCCAGGACCCAGTACTTC.

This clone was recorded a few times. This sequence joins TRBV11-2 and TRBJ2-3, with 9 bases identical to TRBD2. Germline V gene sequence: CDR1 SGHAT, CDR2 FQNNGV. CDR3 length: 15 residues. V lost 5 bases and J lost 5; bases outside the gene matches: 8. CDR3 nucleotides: TGTGCCAGCAGCCTCAGACTAGCGGAGTTAGATACGCAGTATTTT. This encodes CASSLRLAELDTQYF.

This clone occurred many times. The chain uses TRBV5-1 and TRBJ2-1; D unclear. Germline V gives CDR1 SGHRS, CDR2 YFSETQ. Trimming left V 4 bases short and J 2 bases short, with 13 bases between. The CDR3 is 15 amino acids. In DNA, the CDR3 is TGCGCCAGCAGCCCCGAGACTTACACCTACAATGAGCAGTTCTTC. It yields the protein CASSPETYTYNEQFF.

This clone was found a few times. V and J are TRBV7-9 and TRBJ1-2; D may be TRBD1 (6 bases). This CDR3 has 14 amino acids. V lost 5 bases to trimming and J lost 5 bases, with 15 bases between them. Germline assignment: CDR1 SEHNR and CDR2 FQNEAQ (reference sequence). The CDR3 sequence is CASSATGTRYGYTF. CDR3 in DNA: TGTGCCAGCAGCGCTACCGGGACACGTTATGGCTACACCTTC.

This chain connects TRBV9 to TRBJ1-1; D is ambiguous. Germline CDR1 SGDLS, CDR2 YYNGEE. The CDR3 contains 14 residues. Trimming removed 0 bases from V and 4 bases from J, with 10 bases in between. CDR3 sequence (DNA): TGTGCCAGCAGCGTAGGTCTCAGTGGCACTGAAGCTTTCTTT. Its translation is CASSVGLSGTEAFF.

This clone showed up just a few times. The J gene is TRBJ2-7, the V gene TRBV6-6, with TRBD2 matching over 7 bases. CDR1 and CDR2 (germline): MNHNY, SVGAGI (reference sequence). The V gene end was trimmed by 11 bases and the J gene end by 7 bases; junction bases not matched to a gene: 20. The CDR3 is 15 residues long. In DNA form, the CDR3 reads TGTGCCGCCGCGCGGCGGGAGTCGAATTCCGGGGAGCAGTACTTC. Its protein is CAAARRESNSGEQYF.

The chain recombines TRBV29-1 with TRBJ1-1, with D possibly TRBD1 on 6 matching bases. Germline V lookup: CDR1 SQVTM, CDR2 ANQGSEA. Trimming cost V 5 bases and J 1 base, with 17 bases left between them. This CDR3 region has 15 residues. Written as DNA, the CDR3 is TGCAGCGTTCGACGGGGGGCAGGACGGAACACTGAAGCTTTCTTT. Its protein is CSVRRGAGRNTEAFF. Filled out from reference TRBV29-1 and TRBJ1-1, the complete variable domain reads SAVISQKPSRDICQRGTSLTIQCQVDSQVTMMFWYRQQPGQSLTLIATANQGSEATYESGFVIDKFPISRPNLTFSTLTVSNMSPEDSSIYLCSVRRGAGRNTEAFFGQGTRLTVV.

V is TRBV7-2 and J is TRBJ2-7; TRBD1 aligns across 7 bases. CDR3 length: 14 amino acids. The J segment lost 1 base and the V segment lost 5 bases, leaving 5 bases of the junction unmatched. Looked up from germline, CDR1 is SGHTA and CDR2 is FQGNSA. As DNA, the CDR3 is TGTGCCAGCAGCCGACGACAGGGTTCCTACGAGCAGTACTTC. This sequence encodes CASSRRQGSYEQYF.

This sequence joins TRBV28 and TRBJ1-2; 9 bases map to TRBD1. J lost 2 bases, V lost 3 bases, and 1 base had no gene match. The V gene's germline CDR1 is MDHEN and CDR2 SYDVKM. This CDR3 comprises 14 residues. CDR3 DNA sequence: TGTGCCAGCAGTTTTGGACAGGGGAACTATGGCTACACCTTC. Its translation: CASSFGQGNYGYTF.

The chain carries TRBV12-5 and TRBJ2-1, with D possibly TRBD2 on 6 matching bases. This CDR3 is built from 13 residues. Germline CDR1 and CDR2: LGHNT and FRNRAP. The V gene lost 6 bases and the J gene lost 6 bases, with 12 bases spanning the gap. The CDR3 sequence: CASGLADVNEQFF. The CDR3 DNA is TGTGCTAGTGGGTTAGCGGACGTCAATGAGCAGTTCTTC.

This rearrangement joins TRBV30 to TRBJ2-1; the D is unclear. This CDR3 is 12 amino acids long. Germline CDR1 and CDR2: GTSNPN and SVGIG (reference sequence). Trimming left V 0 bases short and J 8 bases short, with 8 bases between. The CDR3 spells CAWSVEAHEQFF. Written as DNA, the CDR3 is TGTGCCTGGAGTGTAGAAGCGCATGAGCAGTTCTTC.

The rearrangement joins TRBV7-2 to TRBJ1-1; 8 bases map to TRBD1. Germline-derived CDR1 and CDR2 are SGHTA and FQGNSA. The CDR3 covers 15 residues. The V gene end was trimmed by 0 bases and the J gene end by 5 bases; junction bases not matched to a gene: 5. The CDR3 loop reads CASSLAGQGRTEAFF. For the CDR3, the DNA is TGTGCCAGCAGCTTAGCAGGACAGGGACGAACTGAAGCTTTCTTT.

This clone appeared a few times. CDR3 region: CASSQIQGAVDYTF. In DNA, the CDR3 is TGTGCCAGCAGCCAGATACAGGGGGCGGTCGACTACACCTTC. The chain has TRBV14 and TRBJ1-2; 9 bases align to TRBD1. Germline V gives CDR1 SGHDN, CDR2 FVKESK. V trimming: 3 bases; J trimming: 10 bases; junction bases outside the gene matches: 9. CDR3 length equals 14 residues. Using reference TRBV14 and TRBJ1-2 for the parts outside the CDR3, the full variable domain is EAGVTQFPSHSVIEKGQTVTLRCDPISGHDNLYWYRRVMGKEIKFLLHFVKESKQDESGMPNNRFLAERTGGTYSTLKVQPAELEDSGVYFCASSQIQGAVDYTFGSGTRLTVV.

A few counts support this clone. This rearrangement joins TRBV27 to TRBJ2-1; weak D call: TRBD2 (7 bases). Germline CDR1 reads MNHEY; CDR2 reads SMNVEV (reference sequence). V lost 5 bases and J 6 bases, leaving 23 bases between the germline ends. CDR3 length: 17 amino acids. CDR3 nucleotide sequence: TGTGCCAGCAGTACGGGATGGGGGGGGCTAATATTCAATGAGCAGTTCTTC. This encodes CASSTGWGGLIFNEQFF.

DNA for the CDR3: TGTGCCAGCAGCTCGGGAGTTGGGGAGACCCAGTACTTC. Encoded protein: CASSSGVGETQYF. The chain links TRBV7-2 to TRBJ2-5; tentative D call: TRBD2 (6 bases). The CDR3 is made up of 13 amino acids. Germline lookup yields CDR1 SGHTA and CDR2 FQGNSA. Trimming shortened V by 4 bases and J by 5 bases, and 11 bases separated the two germline ends.

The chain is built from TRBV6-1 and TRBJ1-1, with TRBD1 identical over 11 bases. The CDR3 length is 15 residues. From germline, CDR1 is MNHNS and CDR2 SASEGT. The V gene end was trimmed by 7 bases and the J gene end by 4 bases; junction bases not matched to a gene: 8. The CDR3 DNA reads TGTGCCAGCAAAATCGCAGGACAGGGGGCCACTGAAGCTTTCTTT. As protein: CASKIAGQGATEAFF.

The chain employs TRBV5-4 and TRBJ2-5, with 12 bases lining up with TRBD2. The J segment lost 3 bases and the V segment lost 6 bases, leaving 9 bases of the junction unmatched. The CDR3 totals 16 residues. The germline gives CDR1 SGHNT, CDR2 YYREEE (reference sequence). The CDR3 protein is CASTTRTSGVKETQYF. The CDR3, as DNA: TGTGCCAGCACTACACGGACTAGCGGGGTTAAAGAGACCCAGTACTTC.

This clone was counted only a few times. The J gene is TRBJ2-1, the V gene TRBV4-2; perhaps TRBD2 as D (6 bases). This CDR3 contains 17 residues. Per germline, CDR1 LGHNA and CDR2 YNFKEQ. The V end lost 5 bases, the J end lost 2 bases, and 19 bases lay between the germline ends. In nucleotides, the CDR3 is TGTGCCAGCAGCTCCCCACCGCCGGGAGATGCCTACAATGAGCAGTTCTTC. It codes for CASSSPPPGDAYNEQFF.

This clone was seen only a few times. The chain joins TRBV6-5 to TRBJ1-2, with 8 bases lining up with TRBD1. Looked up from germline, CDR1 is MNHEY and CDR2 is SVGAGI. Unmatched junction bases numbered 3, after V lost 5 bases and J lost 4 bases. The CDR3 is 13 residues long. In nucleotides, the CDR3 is TGTGCCAGCAGTCTCGACAGGGGCTATGGCTACACCTTC. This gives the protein CASSLDRGYGYTF.